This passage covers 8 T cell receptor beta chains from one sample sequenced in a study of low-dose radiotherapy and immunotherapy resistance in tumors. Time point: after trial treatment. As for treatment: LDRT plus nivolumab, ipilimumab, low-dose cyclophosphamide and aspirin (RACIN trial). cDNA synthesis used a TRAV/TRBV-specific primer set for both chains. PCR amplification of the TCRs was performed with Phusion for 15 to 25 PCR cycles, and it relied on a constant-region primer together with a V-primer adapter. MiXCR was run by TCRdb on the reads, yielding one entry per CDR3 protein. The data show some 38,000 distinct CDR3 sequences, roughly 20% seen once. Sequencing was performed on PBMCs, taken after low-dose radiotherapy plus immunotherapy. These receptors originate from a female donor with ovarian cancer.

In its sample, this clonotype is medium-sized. The CDR3 bases are TGTGCCAGCAGTTTTCGGCGGGGCCCCACAGATACGCAGTATTTT. Its protein product is CASSFRRGPTDTQYF. The chain has TRBV12-3 or TRBV12-4 and TRBJ2-3; possible D gene TRBD2, 6 bases. Trimming pared 3 bases from V and 2 bases from J, leaving 12 bases between. The CDR3 spans 15 residues.

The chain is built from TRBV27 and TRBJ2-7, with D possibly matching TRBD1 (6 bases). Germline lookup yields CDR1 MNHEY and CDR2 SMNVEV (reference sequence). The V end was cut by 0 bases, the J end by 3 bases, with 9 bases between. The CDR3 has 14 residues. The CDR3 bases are TGTGCCAGCAGTTTATCTACAGGGCTCTACGAGCAGTACTTC. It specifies CASSLSTGLYEQYF.

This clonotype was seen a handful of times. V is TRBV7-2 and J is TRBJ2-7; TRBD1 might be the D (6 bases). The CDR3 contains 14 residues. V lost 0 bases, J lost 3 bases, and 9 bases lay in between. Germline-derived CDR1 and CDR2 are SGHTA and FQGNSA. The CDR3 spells CASSLAQGNYEQYF. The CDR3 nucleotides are TGTGCCAGCAGCTTAGCACAGGGAAACTACGAGCAGTACTTC.

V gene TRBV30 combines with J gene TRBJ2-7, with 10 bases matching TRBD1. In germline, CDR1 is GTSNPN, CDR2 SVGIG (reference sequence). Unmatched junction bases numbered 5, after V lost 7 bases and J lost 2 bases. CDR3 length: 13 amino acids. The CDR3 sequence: CASSGTGAYEQYF. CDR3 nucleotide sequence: TGTGCCTCCTCCGGGACAGGGGCCTACGAGCAGTACTTC. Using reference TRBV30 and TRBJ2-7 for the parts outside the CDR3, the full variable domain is SQTIHQWPATLVQPVGSPLSLECTVEGTSNPNLYWYRQAAGRGLQLLFYSVGIGQISSEVPQNLSASRPQDRQFILSSKKLLLSDSGFYLCASSGTGAYEQYFGPGTRLTVT.

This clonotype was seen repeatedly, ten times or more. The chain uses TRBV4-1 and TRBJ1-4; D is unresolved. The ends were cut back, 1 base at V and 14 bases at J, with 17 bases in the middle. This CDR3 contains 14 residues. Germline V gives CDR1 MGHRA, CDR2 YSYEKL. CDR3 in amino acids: CASSQVQEPKFLFF. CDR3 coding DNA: TGCGCCAGCAGCCAAGTTCAGGAGCCAAAGTTTCTGTTTTTT.

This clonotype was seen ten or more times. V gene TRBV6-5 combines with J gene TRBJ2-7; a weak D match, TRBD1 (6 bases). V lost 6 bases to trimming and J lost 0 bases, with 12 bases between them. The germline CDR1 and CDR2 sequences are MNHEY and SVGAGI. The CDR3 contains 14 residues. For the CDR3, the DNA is TGTGCCAGCAGCCGGACAGCCAGCTCCTACGAGCAGTACTTC. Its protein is CASSRTASSYEQYF.

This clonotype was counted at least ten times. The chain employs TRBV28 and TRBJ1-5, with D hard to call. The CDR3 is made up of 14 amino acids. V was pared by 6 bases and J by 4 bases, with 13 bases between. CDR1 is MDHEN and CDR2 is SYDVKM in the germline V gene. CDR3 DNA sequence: TGTGCCAGCAGAGACTACAGTCCAAATCAGCCCCAGCATTTT. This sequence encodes CASRDYSPNQPQHF.

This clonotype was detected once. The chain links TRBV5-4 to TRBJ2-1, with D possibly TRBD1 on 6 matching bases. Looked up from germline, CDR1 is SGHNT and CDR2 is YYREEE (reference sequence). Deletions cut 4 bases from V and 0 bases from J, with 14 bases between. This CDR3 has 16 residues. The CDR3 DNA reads TGTGCCAGCAGCATGGGACACCGGAGCTCCTACAATGAGCAGTTCTTC. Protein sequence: CASSMGHRSSYNEQFF. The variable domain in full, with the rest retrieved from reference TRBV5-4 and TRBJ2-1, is ETGVTQSPTHLIKTRGQQVTLRCSSQSGHNTVSWYQQALGQGPQFIFQYYREEENGRGNFPPRFSGLQFPNYSSELNVNALELDDSALYLCASSMGHRSSYNEQFFGPGTRLTVL.